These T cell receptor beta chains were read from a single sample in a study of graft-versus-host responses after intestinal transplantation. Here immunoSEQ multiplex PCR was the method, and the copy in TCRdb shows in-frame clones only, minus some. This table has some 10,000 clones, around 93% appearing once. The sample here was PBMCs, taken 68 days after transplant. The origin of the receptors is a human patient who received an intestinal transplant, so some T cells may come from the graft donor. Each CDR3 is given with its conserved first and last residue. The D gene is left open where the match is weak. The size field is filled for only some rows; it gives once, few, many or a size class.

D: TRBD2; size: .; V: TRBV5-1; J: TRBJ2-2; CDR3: CASSLAPGLGSGELFF; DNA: TGCGCCAGCAGCTTGGCCCCGGGACTAGGATCCGGGGAGCTGTTTTTT
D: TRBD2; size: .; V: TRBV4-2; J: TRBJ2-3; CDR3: CASSQVAGGGTDTQYF; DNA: TGTGCCAGCAGCCAGGTAGCGGGAGGAGGCACAGATACGCAGTATTTT
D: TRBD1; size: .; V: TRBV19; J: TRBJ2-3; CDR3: CASSMTGLDTDTQYF; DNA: TGTGCCAGTAGTATGACAGGGCTTGACACAGATACGCAGTATTTT
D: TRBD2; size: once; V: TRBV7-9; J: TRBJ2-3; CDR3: CASSSPKKSGRAGNTQYF; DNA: TGTGCCAGCAGCTCCCCCAAGAAAAGCGGGAGGGCGGGTAATACGCAGTATTTT
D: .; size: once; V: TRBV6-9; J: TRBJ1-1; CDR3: CASSYGRLNTEAFF; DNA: TGTGCCAGCAGTTATGGCAGGCTTAACACTGAAGCTTTCTTT
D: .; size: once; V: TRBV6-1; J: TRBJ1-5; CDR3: CASSQGQATGQPQHF; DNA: TGTGCCAGCAGCCAGGGGCAAGCGACGGGTCAGCCCCAGCATTTT
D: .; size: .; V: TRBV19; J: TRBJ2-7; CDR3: CASSMGPGWYEQYF; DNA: TGTGCCAGTAGTATGGGCCCAGGGTGGTACGAGCAGTACTTC
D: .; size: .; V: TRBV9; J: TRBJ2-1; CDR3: CASSENGGSLDEQFF; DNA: TGTGCCAGCAGCGAGAATGGAGGGAGCTTGGATGAGCAGTTCTTC
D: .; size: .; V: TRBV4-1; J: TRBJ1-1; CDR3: CASSQTKNTEAFF; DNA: TGCGCCAGCAGCCAAACCAAGAACACTGAAGCTTTCTTT
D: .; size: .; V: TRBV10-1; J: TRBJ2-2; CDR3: CASSLNTGELFF; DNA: TGCGCCAGCAGCCTGAACACCGGGGAGCTGTTTTTT
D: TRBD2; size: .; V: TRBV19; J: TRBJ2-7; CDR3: CASSPLTSGRVVGSYEQYF; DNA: TGTGCCAGTAGTCCCCTGACTAGCGGGAGAGTGGTTGGTAGCTACGAGCAGTACTTC
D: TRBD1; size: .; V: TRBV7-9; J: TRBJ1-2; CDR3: CASSLALTGGSHYGYTF; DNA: TGTGCCAGCAGCTTAGCGTTGACAGGGGGCTCACACTATGGCTACACCTTC
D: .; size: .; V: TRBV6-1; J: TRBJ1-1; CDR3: CASSDRYTEAFF; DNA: TGTGCCAGCAGCGACAGGTACACTGAAGCTTTCTTT
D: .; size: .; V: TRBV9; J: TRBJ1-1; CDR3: CASSVAGLDNTEAFF; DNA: TGTGCCAGCAGCGTAGCGGGGTTAGACAACACTGAAGCTTTCTTT
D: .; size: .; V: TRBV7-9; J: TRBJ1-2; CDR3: CASSLTRAGGVYGYTF; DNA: TGTGCCAGCAGCTTAACTAGAGCTGGAGGAGTCTATGGCTACACCTTC
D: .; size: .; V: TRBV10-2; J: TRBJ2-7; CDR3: CASSESGLGGGEQYF; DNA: TGCGCCAGCAGTGAGTCTGGGCTAGGGGGTGGAGAGCAGTACTTC
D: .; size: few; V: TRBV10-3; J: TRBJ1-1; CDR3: CAASGSNTEAFF; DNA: TGTGCCGCCTCAGGATCGAACACTGAAGCTTTCTTT
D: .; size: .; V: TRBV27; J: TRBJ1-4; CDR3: CASSPETGSTYEKLFF; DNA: TGTGCCAGCAGTCCAGAAACAGGGTCCACTTATGAAAAACTGTTTTTT
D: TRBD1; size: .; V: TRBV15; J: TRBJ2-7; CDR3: CATSREAGTGGREQYF; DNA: TGTGCCACCAGCAGAGAAGCTGGGACAGGGGGTCGCGAGCAGTACTTC
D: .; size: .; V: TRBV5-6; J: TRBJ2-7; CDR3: CASSLVATGTLSYEQYF; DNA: TGTGCCAGCAGCTTGGTTGCGACCGGGACTCTCTCCTACGAGCAGTACTTC
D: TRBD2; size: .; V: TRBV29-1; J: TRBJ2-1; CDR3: CSVLTSGFYNEQFF; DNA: TGCAGCGTTTTGACTAGCGGATTCTACAATGAGCAGTTCTTC
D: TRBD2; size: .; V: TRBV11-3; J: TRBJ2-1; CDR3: CASSFAGGPVNEQFF; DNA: TGTGCCAGCAGCTTTGCGGGAGGCCCGGTCAATGAGCAGTTCTTC
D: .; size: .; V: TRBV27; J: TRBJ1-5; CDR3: CASSLWQNSNQPQHF; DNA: TGTGCCAGCAGTTTATGGCAGAATAGCAATCAGCCCCAGCATTTT
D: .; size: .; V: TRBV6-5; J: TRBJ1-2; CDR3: CASSYSPTRFYGYTF; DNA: TGTGCCAGCAGTTACTCCCCCACGAGGTTCTATGGCTACACCTTC
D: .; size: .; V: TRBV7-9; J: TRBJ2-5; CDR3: CASSPGWETQYF; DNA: TGTGCCAGCAGCCCAGGTTGGGAGACCCAGTACTTC
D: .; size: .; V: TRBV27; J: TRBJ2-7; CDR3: CASSSGKGGSYEQYF; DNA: TGTGCCAGCAGTTCAGGGAAAGGCGGCTCCTACGAGCAGTACTTC